The 17 T cell receptor beta chains presented below share a single source sample, sequenced in a study of T cell changes during pregnancy in multiple sclerosis. Method: immunoSEQ multiplex PCR; TCRdb's copy keeps in-frame clones and lacks some. This repertoire shows about 77,000 clones, roughly 90% found once; its top ten account for approximately 2%. The material was peripheral blood, obtained before pregnancy. These receptor sequences come from a female donor with multiple sclerosis, enrolled in a pregnancy study.

CDR3 in amino acids: CASSGQGGNSPLHF. The CDR3 region has the DNA TGTGCCAGCAGTGGACAGGGTGGGAATTCACCCCTCCACTTT. The chain uses TRBV2 and TRBJ1-6, with 7 nucleotides matching TRBD1. Germline V lookup: CDR1 SNHLY, CDR2 FYNNEI. This CDR3 is built from 14 residues. V lost 4 bases, J lost 7 bases, and 4 bases stayed unmatched.

This chain connects TRBV7-3 to TRBJ2-7; 9 bases are shared with TRBD2. Per the germline V gene, CDR1 is SGHTA and CDR2 is FQGTGA. The CDR3 consists of 15 residues. With 1 base clipped from V and 5 bases from J, the junction kept 6 bases outside the gene matches. The CDR3 spells CASSLRVLAGNEQYF. The CDR3 DNA reads as TGTGCCAGCAGCTTAAGGGTCCTAGCGGGGAACGAGCAGTACTTC.

This sequence joins TRBV12-2 and TRBJ1-1; TRBD1 reflects the table's D call only, with no check against the DNA. TRBV12-2 is given as a pseudogene. The CDR3 runs to 14 residues. The CDR3 region has the DNA TGTGCAAGTCGCTCACAGGGGGAGAACACTGAAGCTTTCTTT. Translation gives CASRSQGENTEAFF.

The chain links TRBV7-8 to TRBJ2-5, with 10 bases matching TRBD1. Germline CDR1 reads SGHVS; CDR2 reads FQNEAQ. This CDR3 is 16 amino acids long. Losses at the gene ends were 3 bases for V and 4 bases for J; bases not matched to a gene: 8. The CDR3 protein is CASSFWGTGDGETQYF. The CDR3 coding sequence is TGTGCCAGCAGCTTTTGGGGGACAGGGGACGGAGAGACCCAGTACTTC.

The chain couples TRBV19 to TRBJ1-5, with a weak D call TRBD1 (6 bases). Per the germline V gene, CDR1 is LNHDA and CDR2 is SQIVND (reference sequence). The CDR3 totals 13 residues. Trimming removed 9 bases from V and 7 bases from J, with 16 bases in between. The CDR3 sequence is CASNRGGRQPQHF. Written as DNA, the CDR3 is TGTGCCAGCAACCGGGGGGGCCGGCAGCCCCAGCATTTT.

This clone showed up just once. The chain couples TRBV5-5 to TRBJ2-5; 8 bases match TRBD1. In germline, CDR1 is SGHKS, CDR2 YYEKEE (reference sequence). After removal of 1 base from V and 3 bases from J, the junction contained 2 bases not matched to a gene. The CDR3 runs to 14 residues. The DNA of the CDR3 is TGTGCCAGCAGCTTGCAGACAGGGGAAGAGACCCAGTACTTC. Translating it yields CASSLQTGEETQYF.

CDR3: CASSQTETGTIYGYTF. Written as DNA, the CDR3 is TGTGCCAGCAGTCAGACAGAGACAGGCACCATCTATGGCTACACCTTC. The chain combines TRBV28 with TRBJ1-2, with TRBD1 as a possible D gene (6 bases). Germline CDR1 reads MDHEN; CDR2 reads SYDVKM. CDR3 length equals 16 residues. V dropped 5 bases and J dropped 4 bases, with 20 bases sitting between them.

CDR3 nucleotides: TGTGCCAGCTTACAACACACAGGGGGGCCTCGGGAGCAGTACTTC. Translated, it gives CASLQHTGGPREQYF. The rearrangement uses TRBV28 and TRBJ2-7, with 8 bases aligning to TRBD1. Germline CDR1 MDHEN, CDR2 SYDVKM. This CDR3 is built from 15 residues. V shed 8 bases, J shed 7 bases, and the junction held 16 bases outside the gene matches.

The chain couples TRBV6-1 to TRBJ1-2, with 7 nucleotides matching TRBD1. J was trimmed by 1 base and V by 4 bases; bases with no gene match: 3. This CDR3 is built from 14 residues. Per the germline V gene, CDR1 is MNHNS and CDR2 is SASEGT. The CDR3 sequence is CASSAQGDNYGYTF. The CDR3 nucleotides are TGTGCCAGCAGTGCCCAGGGGGATAACTATGGCTACACCTTC.

This clone has a single count. This rearrangement joins TRBV9 to TRBJ1-4; unclear D gene. This CDR3 comprises 13 residues. The V end lost 3 bases, the J end lost 8 bases, and 11 bases lay between the germline ends. From germline, CDR1 is SGDLS and CDR2 YYNGEE. This CDR3 is CASSGNPGEKLFF. CDR3 bases: TGTGCCAGCAGCGGAAACCCGGGAGAAAAACTGTTTTTT.

CDR3: CASSRTGQGVWSTEAFF. The CDR3 DNA is TGTGCCAGCTCACGGACGGGACAGGGGGTATGGTCCACTGAAGCTTTCTTT. The chain couples TRBV18 to TRBJ1-1; 11 positions match TRBD1. The CDR3 covers 17 residues. With V trimmed by 4 bases and J by 4 bases, 11 bases remained unmatched. CDR1 and CDR2 (germline): KGHSH, LQKENI.

The V call is TRBV29-1, the J call TRBJ2-2, with D perhaps TRBD1 (6 bases). V was trimmed by 4 bases and J by 6 bases, leaving 9 bases between them. This CDR3 has 12 residues. Germline-derived CDR1 and CDR2 are SQVTM and ANQGSEA. The CDR3, as DNA: TGCAGCGTTGCACAGGGAGCCGGGGAGCTGTTTTTT. This gives the protein CSVAQGAGELFF.

The gene calls are TRBV10-2 and TRBJ2-1; 10 bases map to TRBD2. The germline gives CDR1 WSHSY, CDR2 SAAADI. Trimming removed 6 bases from V and 0 bases from J; junction bases left unmatched: 2. This CDR3 contains 15 residues. The CDR3, as DNA: TGCGCCAGCAGACTAGCGGGGACCTCCTACAATGAGCAGTTCTTC. Its protein is CASRLAGTSYNEQFF.

This chain connects TRBV7-2 to TRBJ1-5; D is possibly TRBD1 (6 bases). CDR1 and CDR2 (germline): SGHTA, FQGNSA. This CDR3 comprises 14 residues. Between the trimmed V and J ends, which lost 2 bases and 4 bases, there was a span of 9 bases. The CDR3 loop is CASSLTGWNQPQHF. CDR3 coding DNA: TGTGCCAGCAGCTTAACAGGGTGGAATCAGCCCCAGCATTTT.

This clone has only a few counts. This chain links TRBV29-1 with TRBJ1-2, with TRBD1 matching over 9 bases. Losses at the gene ends were 6 bases for V and 3 bases for J; bases not matched to a gene: 20. Germline-derived CDR1 and CDR2 are SQVTM and ANQGSEA. The CDR3 has 18 residues. DNA for the CDR3: TGCAGCGTCCGGTCCTCCCTCACAGGGACAGGGATTTACTATGGCTACACCTTC. It specifies CSVRSSLTGTGIYYGYTF.

This chain connects TRBV6-6 to TRBJ2-2, with TRBD2 matching over 7 bases. The V gene's germline CDR1 is MNHNY and CDR2 SVGAGI (reference sequence). The CDR3 contains 13 residues. With V trimmed by 6 bases and J by 5 bases, 3 bases remained unmatched. Written as DNA, the CDR3 is TGTGCCAGCAGACGCGGGGGTACCGGGGAGCTGTTTTTT. This codes for CASRRGGTGELFF.

The chain links TRBV4-1 to TRBJ2-7; 7 positions match TRBD2. CDR3 length equals 15 residues. Germline lookup yields CDR1 MGHRA and CDR2 YSYEKL. Trimming removed 1 base from V and 7 bases from J; junction bases left unmatched: 10. The CDR3 reads CASSQGAGARGEQYF. The CDR3 bases are TGCGCCAGCAGCCAAGGGGCGGGAGCTCGCGGGGAGCAGTACTTC.